This paragraph reports one T cell receptor (beta chain). Between the trimmed V and J ends, which lost 5 bases and 5 bases, there was a span of 21 bases. The germline V gene encodes CDR1 SGHTA and CDR2 FQGNSA. The CDR3 spans 16 residues. This record comes from a study of T cells in Graves' hyperthyroidism and ophthalmopathy. Among the patients, aged 18 to 65, hyperthyroidism was newly diagnosed and had lasted under 2 months. The investigators amplified TCR beta CDR3 regions from RNA transcripts. The HTBI primer set drove a first-round RT-PCR of the TCR CDR3. TCRdb redid the calling of the multiplex PCR reads with MiXCR, one entry per CDR3 protein. The sample has hundreds of thousands of distinct CDR3 sequences, over 35% seen once.

The chain is built from TRBV7-2 and TRBJ1-1, with D possibly TRBD1 on 6 matching bases. The receptor was derived from a man aged 18 to 30 with Graves' hyperthyroidism. Input material: blood. As DNA, the CDR3 is TGTGCCAGCAGCCAAGATCTTGAACCAGGGGAGACTGAAGCTTTCTTT. This sequence encodes CASSQDLEPGETEAFF.